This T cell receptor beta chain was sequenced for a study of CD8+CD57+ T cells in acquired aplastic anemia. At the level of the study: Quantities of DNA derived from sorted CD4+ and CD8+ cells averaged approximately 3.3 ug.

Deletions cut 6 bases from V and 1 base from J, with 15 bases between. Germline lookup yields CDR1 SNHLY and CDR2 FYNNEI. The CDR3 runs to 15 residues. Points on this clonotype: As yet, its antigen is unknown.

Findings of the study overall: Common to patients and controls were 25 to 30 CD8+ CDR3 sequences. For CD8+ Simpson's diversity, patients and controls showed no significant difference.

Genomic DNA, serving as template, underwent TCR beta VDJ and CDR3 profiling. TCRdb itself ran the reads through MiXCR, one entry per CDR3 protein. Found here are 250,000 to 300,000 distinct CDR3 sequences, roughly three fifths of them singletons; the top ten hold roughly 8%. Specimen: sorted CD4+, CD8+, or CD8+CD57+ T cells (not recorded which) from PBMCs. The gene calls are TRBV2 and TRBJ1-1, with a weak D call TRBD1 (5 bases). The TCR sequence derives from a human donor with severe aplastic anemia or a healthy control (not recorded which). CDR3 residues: CASRGLQGRNTEAFF. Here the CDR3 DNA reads TGTGCCAGCAGGGGGCTGCAGGGCCGGAACACTGAAGCTTTCTTT.